The 11 T cell receptor beta chains in this list originate from one sample, sequenced in a study of Ad26.COV2.S vaccination and SARS-CoV-2 variants. Treatment noted: about 20 received Ad26.COV2.S at low or high dose, single or two shots; about 5 received placebo; per-sample allocation not given. At day 63 after the first vaccine or placebo injection, samples were drawn. Repertoires were generated with immunoSEQ multiplex PCR, while TCRdb's copy carries only in-frame clones and drops some. The sample holds 380,000 or so clones; 80% to 90% are singletons and the top ten take 5%. Sequenced here: peripheral blood, sampled in a trial of Ad26.COV2.S vaccine versus placebo. These receptors all come from a person between 18 and 59 years old who received the Ad26.COV2.S COVID-19 vaccine or a placebo.

This chain links TRBV2 with TRBJ2-1, with 7 bases fitting TRBD2. CDR1 is SNHLY and CDR2 is FYNNEI in the germline V gene. J was trimmed by 10 bases and V by 6 bases; bases with no gene match: 9. The CDR3 runs to 13 residues. Here the CDR3 DNA reads TGTGCCAGCAGGGTCGAGCGGGATCGAGAGCAGTTCTTC. It specifies CASRVERDREQFF.

This sequence joins TRBV19 and TRBJ2-2; D unclear. The CDR3 spans 16 residues. The ends were cut back, 3 bases at V and 0 bases at J, with 11 bases in the middle. CDR1 is LNHDA, CDR2 SQIVND, per germline (reference sequence). CDR3 in amino acids: CASSIIGPANTGELFF. Written as DNA, the CDR3 is TGTGCCAGTAGTATCATAGGGCCCGCGAACACCGGGGAGCTGTTTTTT.

The chain uses TRBV24-1 and TRBJ2-2; a weak D match, TRBD1 (6 bases). The V gene lost 7 bases and the J gene lost 3 bases, with 11 bases spanning the gap. This CDR3 spans 14 amino acids. CDR1 and CDR2 from the germline V gene are KGHDR and SFDVKD. CDR3 bases: TGTGCCACCAGCCGGGACACCTACACCGGGGAGCTGTTTTTT. Its protein is CATSRDTYTGELFF.

In nucleotides, the CDR3 is TGTGCCAGCAGCGGAGGACCTCAGGGGGACTACGAGCAGTACTTC. Amino acids: CASSGGPQGDYEQYF. The chain has TRBV9 and TRBJ2-7; 7 bases align to TRBD1. This CDR3 spans 15 amino acids. V was clipped by 3 bases and J by 3 bases; unmatched bases: 9. The germline gives CDR1 SGDLS, CDR2 YYNGEE.

The chain recombines TRBV9 with TRBJ2-1; 7 bases align to TRBD2. There are 15 residues in the CDR3. With V trimmed by 4 bases and J by 3 bases, 7 bases remained unmatched. The V gene's germline CDR1 is SGDLS and CDR2 YYNGEE. CDR3 amino acids: CASSPRDYLYNEQFF. CDR3 in DNA: TGTGCCAGCAGCCCTCGGGACTACCTCTACAATGAGCAGTTCTTC.

This clone was detected once. The chain combines TRBV18 with TRBJ2-7, with D possibly being TRBD1 (5 bases). Trimming cost V 1 base and J 3 bases, with 13 bases left between them. The CDR3 has 15 residues. Germline V lookup: CDR1 KGHSH, CDR2 LQKENI. The CDR3 reads CASSPRQGVDYEQYF. The CDR3, as DNA: TGTGCCAGCTCACCACGGCAGGGCGTAGACTACGAGCAGTACTTC.

The chain carries TRBV10-3 and TRBJ2-3; TRBD2 matches at 7 bases. V dropped 11 bases and J dropped 5; count of bases not matched to a gene: 13. This CDR3 region has 14 residues. Germline CDR1 ENHRY, CDR2 SYGVKD. DNA of the CDR3: TGTGCCTGCCGGGGGGAGCGGATCAAAGATACGCAGTATTTT. It is translated as CACRGERIKDTQYF.

CDR3 sequence: CASSLAGAAGELFF. CDR3 DNA sequence: TGTGCCAGCAGTTTAGCAGGGGCGGCCGGGGAGCTGTTTTTT. The genes are TRBV28 and TRBJ2-2, with D perhaps TRBD1 (6 bases). The germline CDR1 and CDR2 sequences are MDHEN and SYDVKM. The CDR3 is made up of 14 amino acids. V lost 2 bases, J lost 6 bases, and 10 bases lay in between.

This chain joins TRBV27 and TRBJ2-7, with D uncertain. Trimming shortened V by 5 bases and J by 2 bases, and 10 bases separated the two germline ends. This CDR3 spans 13 amino acids. CDR1 is MNHEY and CDR2 is SMNVEV in the germline V gene (reference sequence). This CDR3 reads CASSPGPTYEQYF. The CDR3 DNA sequence: TGTGCCAGCAGTCCCGGACCGACCTACGAGCAGTACTTC.

V and J are TRBV5-8 and TRBJ2-3, with TRBD1 as a possible D gene (5 bases). V lost 4 bases, J lost 1 base, and 13 bases lay in between. The CDR3 runs to 15 residues. Per germline, CDR1 SGHTS and CDR2 YDEGEE. The DNA of the CDR3 is TGTGCCAGCAGCGCGGTAGGGGTACGCACAGATACGCAGTATTTT. Its protein product is CASSAVGVRTDTQYF.

J is TRBJ2-1 and V is TRBV28; 10 nucleotides match TRBD2. CDR1 and CDR2 (germline): MDHEN, SYDVKM. Trimming removed 3 bases from V and 9 bases from J; junction bases left unmatched: 8. The CDR3 is made up of 15 amino acids. The CDR3 here is CASSFSSGRRGEQFF. The DNA of the CDR3 is TGTGCCAGCAGTTTCTCTAGCGGGAGAAGGGGTGAGCAGTTCTTC.